These 5 T cell receptor beta chains originate from one sample sequenced in a study of neurological immune-mediated disorders. TCRdb reanalysed the 5' RACE reads using MiXCR and keeps one entry per CDR3 protein. This table has roughly 75,000 distinct CDR3 sequences, approximately 2.8% appearing once. Sequencing was done on a sample of PBMCs. The receptors stem from a woman under 40 with multiple sclerosis.

This clonotype was seen at least ten times. V usage is TRBV12-3 or TRBV12-4 and J usage is TRBJ2-1, with 11 bases that match TRBD2. The CDR3 is 14 amino acids. V shed 6 bases, J shed 8 bases, and the junction held 6 bases outside the gene matches. The CDR3: CASSPPTSGDEQFF. The CDR3 nucleotides read TGTGCCAGCAGCCCCCCGACTAGCGGGGATGAGCAGTTCTTC.

The sample holds many counts of this clonotype. The rearrangement joins TRBV28 to TRBJ2-1; TRBD2 matches at 8 bases. The V segment lost 5 bases and the J segment 4 bases; nucleotides outside the gene matches: 4. Looked up from germline, CDR1 is MDHEN and CDR2 is SYDVKM. This CDR3 is built from 14 residues. In nucleotides, the CDR3 is TGTGCCAGCAGTAGCGGGAGTTCGTACAATGAGCAGTTCTTC. Amino acids: CASSSGSSYNEQFF.

This clonotype was found many times. The chain is built from TRBV27 and TRBJ2-6; 10 bases agree with TRBD1. Germline V CDR1 and CDR2: MNHEY, SMNVEV (reference sequence). V gave up 2 bases and J gave up 4 bases; unmatched junction bases: 14. The CDR3 covers 20 residues. The CDR3: CASSLRRTGGPFDGANVLTF. The CDR3 bases are TGTGCCAGCAGTTTACGGCGGACAGGGGGACCCTTTGACGGGGCCAACGTCCTGACTTTC. The full variable domain, its missing parts supplied by reference TRBV27 and TRBJ2-6, is EAQVTQNPRYLITVTGKKLTVTCSQNMNHEYMSWYRQDPGLGLRQIYYSMNVEVTDKGDVPEGYKVSRKEKRNFPLILESPSPNQTSLYFCASSLRRTGGPFDGANVLTFGAGSRLTVL.

This clonotype was seen at least ten times. The chain is built from TRBV10-2 and TRBJ2-5; D uncertain. The germline CDR1 and CDR2 sequences are WSHSY and SAAADI. The CDR3 runs 11 residues. Trimming removed 6 bases at V and 2 bases at J, with 4 bases between. The CDR3 is CASSVQETQYF. The DNA for the CDR3 is TGCGCCAGCAGCGTACAAGAGACCCAGTACTTC.

There are many counts of this clonotype. V usage is TRBV7-9 and J usage is TRBJ2-5; 7 nucleotides match TRBD1. This CDR3 has 14 amino acids. The germline CDR1 and CDR2 sequences are SEHNR and FQNEAQ (reference sequence). The V segment lost 3 bases and the J segment 2 bases; nucleotides outside the gene matches: 3. The CDR3 DNA sequence: TGTGCCAGCAGCTTGGGACAGCTTCAAGAGACCCAGTACTTC. Amino acids: CASSLGQLQETQYF.